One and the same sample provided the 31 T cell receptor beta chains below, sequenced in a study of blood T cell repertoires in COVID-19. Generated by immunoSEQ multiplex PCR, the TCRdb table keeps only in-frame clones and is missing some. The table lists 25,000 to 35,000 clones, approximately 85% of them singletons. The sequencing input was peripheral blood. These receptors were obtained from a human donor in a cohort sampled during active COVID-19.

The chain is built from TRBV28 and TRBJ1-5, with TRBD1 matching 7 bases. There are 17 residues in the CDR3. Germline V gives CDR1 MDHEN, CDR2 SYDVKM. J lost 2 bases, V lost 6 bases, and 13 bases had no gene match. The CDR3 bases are TGTGCCAGCAGAAGCCTAAGCCGGGACAGTGGCAATCAGCCCCAGCATTTT. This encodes CASRSLSRDSGNQPQHF.

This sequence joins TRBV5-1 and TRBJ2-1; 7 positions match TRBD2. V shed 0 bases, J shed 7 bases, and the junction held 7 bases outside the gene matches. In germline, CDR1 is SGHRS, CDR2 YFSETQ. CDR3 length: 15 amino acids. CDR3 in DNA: TGCGCCAGCAGCTTGGCGGCGGGAGTGTCAAATGAGCAGTTCTTC. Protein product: CASSLAAGVSNEQFF.

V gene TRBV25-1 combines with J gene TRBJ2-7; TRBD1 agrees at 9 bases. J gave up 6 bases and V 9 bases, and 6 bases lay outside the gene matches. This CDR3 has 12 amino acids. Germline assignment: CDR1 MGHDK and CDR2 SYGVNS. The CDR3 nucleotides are TGTGCCAGTGGACAGGGGTCAGGCGAGCAGTACTTC. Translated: CASGQGSGEQYF.

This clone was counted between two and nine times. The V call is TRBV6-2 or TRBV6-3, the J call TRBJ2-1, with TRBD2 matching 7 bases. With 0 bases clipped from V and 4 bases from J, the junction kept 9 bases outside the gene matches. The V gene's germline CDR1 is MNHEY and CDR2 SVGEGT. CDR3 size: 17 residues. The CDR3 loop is CASSYSPPAGIYNEQFF. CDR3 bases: TGTGCCAGCAGTTACTCACCCCCAGCGGGGATTTACAATGAGCAGTTCTTC.

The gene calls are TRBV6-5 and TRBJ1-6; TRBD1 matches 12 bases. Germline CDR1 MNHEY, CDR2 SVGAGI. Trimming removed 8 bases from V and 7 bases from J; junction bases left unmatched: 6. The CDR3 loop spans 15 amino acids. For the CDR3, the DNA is TGTGCCAGCGGATCGGGACAGGGGGCCAATTCACCCCTCCACTTT. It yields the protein CASGSGQGANSPLHF.

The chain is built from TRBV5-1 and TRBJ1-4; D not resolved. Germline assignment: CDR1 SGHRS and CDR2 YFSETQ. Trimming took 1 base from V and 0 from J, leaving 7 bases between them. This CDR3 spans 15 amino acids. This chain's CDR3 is CASSLNSPTNEKLFF. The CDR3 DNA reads TGCGCCAGCAGCTTGAACAGCCCAACTAATGAAAAACTGTTTTTT.

In nucleotides, the CDR3 is TGTGCCAGTAGTAGCCTCGTGGACAGGGGAGTTCAGCCCCAGCATTTT. It yields the protein CASSSLVDRGVQPQHF. The V gene is TRBV19, the J gene TRBJ1-5; 9 nucleotides line up with TRBD1. Germline CDR1 is LNHDA and CDR2 is SQIVND (reference sequence). With 4 bases clipped from V and 6 bases from J, the junction kept 10 bases outside the gene matches. The CDR3 runs 16 residues.

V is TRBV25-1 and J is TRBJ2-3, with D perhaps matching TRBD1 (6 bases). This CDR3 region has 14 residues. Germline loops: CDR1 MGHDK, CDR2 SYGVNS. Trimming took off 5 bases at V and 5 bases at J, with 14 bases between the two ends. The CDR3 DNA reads TGTGCCAGCAGTCAGGGGTTAGGGGGAGATACGCAGTATTTT. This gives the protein CASSQGLGGDTQYF.

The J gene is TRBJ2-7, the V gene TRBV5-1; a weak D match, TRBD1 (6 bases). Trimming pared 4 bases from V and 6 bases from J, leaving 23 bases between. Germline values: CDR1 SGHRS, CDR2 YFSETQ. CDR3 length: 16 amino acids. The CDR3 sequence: CASSGGQAWPAAEQYF. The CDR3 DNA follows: TGCGCCAGCAGCGGGGGACAAGCCTGGCCCGCGGCCGAGCAGTACTTC.

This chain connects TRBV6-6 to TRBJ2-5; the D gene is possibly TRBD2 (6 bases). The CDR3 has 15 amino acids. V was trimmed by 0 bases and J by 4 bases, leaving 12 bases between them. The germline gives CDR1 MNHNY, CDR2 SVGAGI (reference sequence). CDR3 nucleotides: TGTGCCAGCAGTTACTCGATTATCGGGGGAGAGACCCAGTACTTC. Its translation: CASSYSIIGGETQYF.

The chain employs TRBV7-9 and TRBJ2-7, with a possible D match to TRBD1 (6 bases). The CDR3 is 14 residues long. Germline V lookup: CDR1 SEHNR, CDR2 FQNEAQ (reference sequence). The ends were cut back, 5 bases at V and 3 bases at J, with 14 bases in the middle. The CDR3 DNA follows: TGTGCCAGCAGCAAGACAGGAGTTAACTACGAGCAGTACTTC. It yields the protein CASSKTGVNYEQYF.

The CDR3 is CASSGRVGNTEAFF. The CDR3 DNA is TGTGCCAGCAGCGGCAGGGTTGGGAACACTGAAGCTTTCTTT. This chain links TRBV9 with TRBJ1-1; D is possibly TRBD1 (5 bases). The CDR3 length is 14 residues. Trimming cost V 3 bases and J 1 base, with 10 bases left between them. Germline V gives CDR1 SGDLS, CDR2 YYNGEE.

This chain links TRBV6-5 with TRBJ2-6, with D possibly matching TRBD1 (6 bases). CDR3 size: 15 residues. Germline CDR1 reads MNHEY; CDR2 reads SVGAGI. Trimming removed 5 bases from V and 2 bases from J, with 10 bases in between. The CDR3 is CASSLHRAGANVLTF. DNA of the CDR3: TGTGCCAGCAGTCTTCACAGGGCTGGGGCCAACGTCCTGACTTTC.

In DNA form, the CDR3 reads TGTGCCTGGAGTAAGGACAGGGATGGTCAGCCCCAGCATTTT. This sequence encodes CAWSKDRDGQPQHF. This chain links TRBV30 with TRBJ1-5; TRBD1 agrees at 8 bases. The CDR3 consists of 14 residues. With V trimmed by 2 bases and J by 6 bases, 6 bases remained unmatched. Looked up from germline, CDR1 is GTSNPN and CDR2 is SVGIG (reference sequence).

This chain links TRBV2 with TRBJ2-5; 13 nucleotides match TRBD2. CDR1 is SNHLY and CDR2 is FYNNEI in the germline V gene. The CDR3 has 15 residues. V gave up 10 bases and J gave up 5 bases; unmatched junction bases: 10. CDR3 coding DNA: TGTGCCACCAGACTAGCGGGGGGCCGGGATGAGACCCAGTACTTC. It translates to CATRLAGGRDETQYF.

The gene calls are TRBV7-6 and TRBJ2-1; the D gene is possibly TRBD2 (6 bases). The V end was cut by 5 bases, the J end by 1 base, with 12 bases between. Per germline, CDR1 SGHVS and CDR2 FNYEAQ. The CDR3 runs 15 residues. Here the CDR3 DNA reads TGTGCCAGCAGCCCCCTTAGCGGATCCTACAATGAGCAGTTCTTC. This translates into CASSPLSGSYNEQFF.

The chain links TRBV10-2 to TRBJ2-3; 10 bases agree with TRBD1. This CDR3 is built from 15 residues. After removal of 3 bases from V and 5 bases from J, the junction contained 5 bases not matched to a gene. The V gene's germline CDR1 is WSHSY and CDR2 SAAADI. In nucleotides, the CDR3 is TGCGCCAGCAGTGAACGACAGGGGGCCGTAGATACGCAGTATTTT. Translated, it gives CASSERQGAVDTQYF.

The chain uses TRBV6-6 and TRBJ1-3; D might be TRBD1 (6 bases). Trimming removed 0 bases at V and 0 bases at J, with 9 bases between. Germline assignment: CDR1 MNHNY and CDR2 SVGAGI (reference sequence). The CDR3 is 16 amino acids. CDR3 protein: CASSYSYRASGNTIYF. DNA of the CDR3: TGTGCCAGCAGTTACTCCTACAGGGCCTCTGGAAACACCATATATTTT.

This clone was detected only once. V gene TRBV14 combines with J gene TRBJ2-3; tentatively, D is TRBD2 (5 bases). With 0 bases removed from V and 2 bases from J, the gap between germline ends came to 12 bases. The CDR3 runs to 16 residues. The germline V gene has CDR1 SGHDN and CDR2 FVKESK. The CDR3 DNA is TGTGCCAGCAGCCAAGAGTTAGCGAAATTCACAGATACGCAGTATTTT. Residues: CASSQELAKFTDTQYF.

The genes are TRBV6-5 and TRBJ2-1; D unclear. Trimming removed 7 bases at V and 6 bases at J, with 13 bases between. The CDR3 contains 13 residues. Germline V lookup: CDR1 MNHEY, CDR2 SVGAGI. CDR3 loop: CASMLELGNEQFF. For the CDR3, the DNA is TGTGCCAGCATGCTAGAGCTGGGCAATGAGCAGTTCTTC.

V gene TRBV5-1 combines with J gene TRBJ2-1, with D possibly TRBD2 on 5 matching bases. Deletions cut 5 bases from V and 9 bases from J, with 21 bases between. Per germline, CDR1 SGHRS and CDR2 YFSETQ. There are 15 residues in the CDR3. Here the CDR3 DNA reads TGCGCCAGCAGAGTTGAGGGCACCTTGGCGGGTGAGCAGTTCTTC. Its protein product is CASRVEGTLAGEQFF.

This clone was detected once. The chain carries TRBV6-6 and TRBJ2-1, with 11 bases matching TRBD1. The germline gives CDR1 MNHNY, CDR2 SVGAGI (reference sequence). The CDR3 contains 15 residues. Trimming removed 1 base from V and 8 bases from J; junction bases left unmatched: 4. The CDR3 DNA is TGTGCCAGCAGTTACTGGGGGACAGGGGGAGATGAGCAGTTCTTC. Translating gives CASSYWGTGGDEQFF.

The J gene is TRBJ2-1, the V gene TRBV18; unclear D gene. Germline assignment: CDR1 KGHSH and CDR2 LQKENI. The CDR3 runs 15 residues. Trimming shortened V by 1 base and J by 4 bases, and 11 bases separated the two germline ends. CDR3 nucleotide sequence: TGTGCCAGCTCACCACAAGCGACTTCATACAATGAGCAGTTCTTC. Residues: CASSPQATSYNEQFF.

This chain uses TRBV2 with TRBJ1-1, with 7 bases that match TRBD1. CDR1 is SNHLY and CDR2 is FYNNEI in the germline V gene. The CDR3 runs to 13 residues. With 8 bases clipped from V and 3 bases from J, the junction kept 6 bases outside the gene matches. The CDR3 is CASAGQADTEAFF. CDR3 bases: TGTGCCAGCGCTGGACAGGCGGACACTGAAGCTTTCTTT.

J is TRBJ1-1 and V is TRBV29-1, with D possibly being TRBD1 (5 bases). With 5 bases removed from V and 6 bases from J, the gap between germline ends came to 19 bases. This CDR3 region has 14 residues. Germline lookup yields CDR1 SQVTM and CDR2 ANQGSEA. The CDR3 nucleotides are TGCAGCGTTCGGCAGGGCCCCGGGGGAGCTGAAGCTTTCTTT. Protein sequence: CSVRQGPGGAEAFF.

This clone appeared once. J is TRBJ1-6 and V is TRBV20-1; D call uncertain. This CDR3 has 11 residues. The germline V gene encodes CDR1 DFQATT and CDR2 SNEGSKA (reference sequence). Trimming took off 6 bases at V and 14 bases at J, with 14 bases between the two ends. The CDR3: CSAYRTKTLHF. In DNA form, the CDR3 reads TGCAGTGCCTATCGAACTAAGACCCTCCACTTT.

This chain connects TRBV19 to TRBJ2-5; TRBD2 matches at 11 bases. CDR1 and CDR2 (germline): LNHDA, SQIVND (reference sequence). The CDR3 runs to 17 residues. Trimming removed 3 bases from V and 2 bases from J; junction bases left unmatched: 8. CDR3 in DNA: TGTGCCAGTAGTATCTCCGGGACTAGCGGATATCAAGAGACCCAGTACTTC. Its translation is CASSISGTSGYQETQYF.

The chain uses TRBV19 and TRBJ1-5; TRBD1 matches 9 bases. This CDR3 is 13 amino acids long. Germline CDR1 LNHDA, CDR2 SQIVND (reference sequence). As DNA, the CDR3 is TGTGCTGTCGGACAGGGGTTGCATCAGCCCCAGCATTTT. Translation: CAVGQGLHQPQHF.

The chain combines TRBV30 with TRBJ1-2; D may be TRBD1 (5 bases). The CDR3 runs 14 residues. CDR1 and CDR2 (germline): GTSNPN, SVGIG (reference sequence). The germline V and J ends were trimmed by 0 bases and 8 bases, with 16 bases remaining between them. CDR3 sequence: CAWSVGLWQGGYTF. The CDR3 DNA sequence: TGTGCCTGGAGTGTAGGGTTATGGCAGGGAGGCTACACCTTC. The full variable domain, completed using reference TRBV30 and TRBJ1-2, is SQTIHQWPATLVQPVGSPLSLECTVEGTSNPNLYWYRQAAGRGLQLLFYSVGIGQISSEVPQNLSASRPQDRQFILSSKKLLLSDSGFYLCAWSVGLWQGGYTFGSGTRLTVV.

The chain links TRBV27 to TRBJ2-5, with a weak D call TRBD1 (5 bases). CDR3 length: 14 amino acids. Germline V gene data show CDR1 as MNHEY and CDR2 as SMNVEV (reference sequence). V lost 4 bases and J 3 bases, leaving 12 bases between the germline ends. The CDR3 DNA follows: TGTGCCAGCAGTTCAGGGTCGGCTGAAGAGACCCAGTACTTC. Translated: CASSSGSAEETQYF.

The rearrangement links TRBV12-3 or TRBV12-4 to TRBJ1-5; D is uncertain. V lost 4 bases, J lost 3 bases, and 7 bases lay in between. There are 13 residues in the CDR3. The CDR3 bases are TGTGCCAGCAGTTCTAAGAACAATCAGCCCCAGCATTTT. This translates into CASSSKNNQPQHF.